The clone carrying this TCR beta chain was counted at least ten times. Its antigen is not known. Documented time point: blood at routine non-recurrence follow-up after resection. Without sorting, whole RNA was sequenced from tumor, nontumor lung or frozen PBMC. In the library, each TCR cDNA molecule bore its own unique molecular identifier. TCRdb reanalysed the 5' RACE reads using MiXCR and keeps one entry per CDR3 protein. The sample lists approximately 27,000 distinct CDR3 sequences, about 6% occurring once. The sample comes from a study of spatial heterogeneity in lung cancer. Turning to the study itself: Follow-up PBMC specimens underwent sequencing when available; their median timing was about 2 years after resection. Raw-read counts averaged over ten per unique TCR and UMI combination.

Study observations and caveats: At tumor resection, ubiquitous expanded TCRs were detected in blood more often than later.

The receptor comes from a male donor with early-stage non-small cell lung cancer. The input for sequencing was PBMCs, taken at follow-up.

CDR3 coding DNA: TGTGCCAGCAGGAGAGGGACAGAGCTAGCCAAAAACATTCAGTACTTC. Translating it yields CASRRGTELAKNIQYF. The V and J genes are TRBV7-2 and TRBJ2-4, with TRBD1 identical over 7 bases. CDR3 length: 16 residues. Germline V gives CDR1 SGHTA, CDR2 FQGNSA. Trimming took 6 bases from V and 0 from J; bases not matched to a gene: 8.